This T cell receptor (beta chain) was captured in a study of siplizumab effects on memory and regulatory T cells. General study results and limits: There was no confirmation of the suppressive function of proliferating Tregs from siplizumab cultures. A major contribution to the alloresponse seemed to be made by naive T cells, which seemed more diverse than memory cells.

The CDR3 is 14 residues long. CDR1 is SEHNR and CDR2 is FQNEAQ in the germline V gene (reference sequence). Trimming removed 0 bases from V and 5 bases from J, with 10 bases in between. Regarding this clone: Its target is unknown.

Here immunoSEQ multiplex PCR was the method, and the copy in TCRdb shows in-frame clones only, minus some. The sample contains more than 85,000 clones, more than 90% of which appear only once. The sequence was obtained from a human donor in good health. Some clones in this sample may be carry-over from other donors' samples. The gene calls are TRBV7-9 and TRBJ2-5; D is perhaps TRBD2 (6 bases). The sequenced sample was CD4+ T cells sorted from blood. This CDR3 is CASSLAGGFETQYF. In nucleotides, the CDR3 is TGTGCCAGCAGCTTAGCCGGGGGATTCGAGACCCAGTACTTC.